This T cell receptor (beta chain) was recovered during a study of Ad26.COV2.S vaccination and SARS-CoV-2 variants. Treatment in this sample: some 20 received Ad26.COV2.S at low or high dose, single or two shots; about 5 received placebo; per-sample allocation not given. Vaccine and placebo recipients were sampled on day 63 after the first injection. As its vector, the vaccine had Ad26, which expressed Wuhan-strain SARS-CoV-2 spike. Broader study findings: Placebo recipients and vaccine recipients were similar in non-spike TCR breadth. Spike-specific TCR breadth ran higher among vaccine recipients than placebo recipients.

The V gene's germline CDR1 is SGDLS and CDR2 YYNGEE. V was cut by 6 bases and J by 3 bases, with 20 bases left in between. The length of the CDR3 is 16 residues. A single count supports this clone. Its antigen is as yet unknown. This table comes from immunoSEQ multiplex PCR, and its TCRdb copy is limited to in-frame clones, with some not included. The profile shows around 450,000 clones, about nine tenths of them singletons. The TCR comes from a person aged 18 to 59 who received the Ad26.COV2.S COVID-19 vaccine or a placebo. The material was peripheral blood, obtained in a trial of Ad26.COV2.S vaccine versus placebo. The rearrangement joins TRBV9 to TRBJ2-3; D remains ambiguous. The CDR3 is CASTESPSTTTDTQYF. The CDR3 bases are TGTGCCAGCACCGAGAGCCCGTCCACCACAACAGATACGCAGTATTTT.